Included here is one T cell receptor beta chain sequence, with context. The V gene end was trimmed by 0 bases and the J gene end by 4 bases; junction bases not matched to a gene: 1. The length of the CDR3 is 15 residues. The germline gives CDR1 SGHVS, CDR2 FQNEAQ. These data originate in a study of T cell changes during pregnancy in multiple sclerosis. Generated by immunoSEQ multiplex PCR, the TCRdb table keeps only in-frame clones and is missing some. The profile covers tens of thousands of clones, with around 93% appearing a single time and roughly 1.8% taken by the ten largest. This receptor was identified in a female donor with multiple sclerosis, enrolled in a pregnancy study. This chain joins TRBV7-8 and TRBJ2-5; 11 bases agree with TRBD1. The material was peripheral blood, obtained after pregnancy. The CDR3: CASSLAGTGGETQYF. The CDR3 DNA is TGTGCCAGCAGCTTAGCCGGGACAGGGGGAGAGACCCAGTACTTC.